The T cell receptor beta chain under discussion was sequenced for a study of blood T cell repertoires in COVID-19. The CDR3 spans 15 residues. Trimming at V came to 4 bases and at J to 2 bases, leaving 5 bases not matched to a gene. From germline, CDR1 is KGHSH and CDR2 LQKENI. Original handling: The assay estimated nucleated cells by amplifying reference gene primers. Clones were read by immunoSEQ multiplex PCR, and TCRdb kept only the in-frame ones, dropping some. The V and J calls and clone size are taken from that table; D and trimming were inferred from the DNA. The table records hundreds of thousands of clones, around 89% of them present only once.

The chain employs TRBV18 and TRBJ2-7, with 10 bases that match TRBD2. What was sequenced was PBMCs or T cells enriched from blood (not recorded which). The clonotype comes from a man aged 25 to 40 who had recovered from COVID-19. CDR3 in amino acids: CASSRTSGDPYEQYF. CDR3 bases: TGTGCCAGCTCACGCACTAGCGGGGATCCCTACGAGCAGTACTTC. The variable domain in full, with the rest retrieved from reference TRBV18 and TRBJ2-7, is NAGVMQNPRHLVRRRGQEARLRCSPMKGHSHVYWYRQLPEEGLKFMVYLQKENIIDESGMPKERFSAEFPKEGPSILRIQQVVRGDSAAYFCASSRTSGDPYEQYFGPGTRLTVT.